Here is one T cell receptor (beta chain) with its context. The sample belongs to a study of blood T cell repertoires in COVID-19. Study details: Whether acute or convalescent, the COVID-19 samples came from the United States, Italy and Spain. Nucleic acid was either cDNA or gDNA, and it came from T cells, B-cell-depleted T cells, or PBMCs.

Germline V gene lookup returns CDR1 LNHDA and CDR2 SQIVND (reference sequence). CDR3 length equals 12 residues. The J segment lost 6 bases and the V segment lost 7 bases, leaving 6 bases of the junction unmatched. In the authors' methods: Reference gene primer amplification gave estimated nucleated cell counts. Some clones are missing from TCRdb's copy, which holds only in-frame ones; the method was immunoSEQ multiplex PCR. D and trimming come from the DNA, and the V and J calls and clone size come from that table. The sample consists of 150,000 to 200,000 clones, about 83% of them appearing once. This sequence originates from a human donor in a cohort sampled during active COVID-19. The V and J genes are TRBV19 and TRBJ2-7; 7 bases are shared with TRBD1. Sequencing used peripheral blood. Here the CDR3 reads CASKTGFGEQYF. CDR3 sequence (DNA): TGTGCCAGTAAGACAGGGTTCGGCGAGCAGTACTTC.